A single sample is the source of the 22 T cell receptor beta chains below, sequenced in a study of T cell responses to AZD1222 COVID-19 vaccine. This table comes from immunoSEQ multiplex PCR, and its TCRdb copy is limited to in-frame clones, with some not included. The sample records 140,000 to 150,000 clones, roughly 90% being singletons. The starting material was peripheral blood, obtained 28 days after the second AZD1222 dose. The receptor set was obtained from an adult who received the AZD1222 COVID-19 vaccine.

The genes are TRBV9 and TRBJ2-1; D remains unclear. With 3 bases removed from V and 2 bases from J, the gap between germline ends came to 6 bases. The CDR3 consists of 13 residues. Germline V lookup: CDR1 SGDLS, CDR2 YYNGEE. The CDR3 region has the DNA TGTGCCAGCAGCGGGATTCCCTACAATGAGCAGTTCTTC. It yields the protein CASSGIPYNEQFF.

The chain couples TRBV10-3 to TRBJ1-5; TRBD1 might be the D (5 bases). The CDR3 is 12 amino acids. Germline V gene lookup returns CDR1 ENHRY and CDR2 SYGVKD. Trimming took 11 bases from V and 3 from J, leaving 11 bases between them. In DNA, the CDR3 is TGTGCCTCGGGGCAGCCCAATCAGCCCCAGCATTTT. Its protein product is CASGQPNQPQHF.

The J gene is TRBJ2-2, the V gene TRBV11-1; D may be TRBD2 (6 bases). This CDR3 spans 14 amino acids. Germline V gene sequence: CDR1 SGHAT, CDR2 FQDESV (reference sequence). The germline V and J ends were trimmed by 2 bases and 3 bases, with 7 bases remaining between them. CDR3 loop: CASSLRRDTGELFF. The DNA for the CDR3 is TGTGCCAGCAGCTTAAGGAGGGACACCGGGGAGCTGTTTTTT. Based on the CDR3 plus reference TRBV11-1 and TRBJ2-2, the full variable domain is EAEVAQSPRYKITEKSQAVAFWCDPISGHATLYWYRQILGQGPELLVQFQDESVVDDSQLPKDRFSAERLKGVDSTLKIQPAELGDSAMYLCASSLRRDTGELFFGEGSRLTVL.

This clone was seen once. The chain joins TRBV4-2 to TRBJ1-5; D not certain. In germline, CDR1 is LGHNA, CDR2 YNFKEQ. V was clipped by 0 bases and J by 11 bases, with 17 bases between them. The CDR3 loop spans 15 amino acids. Here the CDR3 DNA reads TGTGCCAGCAGCCAAGATCTGGGAGGCTCCCGGGCCCAGCATTTT. This gives the protein CASSQDLGGSRAQHF.

The chain is built from TRBV5-6 and TRBJ2-7; 8 bases line up with TRBD1. Germline lookup yields CDR1 SGHDT and CDR2 YYEEEE. With V trimmed by 5 bases and J by 0 bases, 7 bases remained unmatched. CDR3 length: 15 amino acids. Written as DNA, the CDR3 is TGTGCCAGCAGTTATGGAACAGGGGGCTCCTACGAGCAGTACTTC. It encodes CASSYGTGGSYEQYF. Full variable domain (rest looked up from reference TRBV5-6 and TRBJ2-7): DAGVTQSPTHLIKTRGQQVTLRCSPKSGHDTVSWYQQALGQGPQFIFQYYEEEERQRGNFPDRFSGHQFPNYSSELNVNALLLGDSALYLCASSYGTGGSYEQYFGPGTRLTVT.

This clone was recorded only once. The chain has TRBV7-2 and TRBJ2-1; no reliable D call. Trimming shortened V by 2 bases and J by 8 bases, and 4 bases separated the two germline ends. Germline CDR1 reads SGHTA; CDR2 reads FQGNSA. CDR3 length: 11 amino acids. The CDR3 bases are TGTGCCAGCAGCTTATATGATGAGCAGTTCTTC. As protein: CASSLYDEQFF.

The gene calls are TRBV19 and TRBJ1-5; TRBD1 matches 7 bases. Trimming removed 5 bases from V and 5 bases from J; junction bases left unmatched: 9. CDR1 and CDR2 (germline): LNHDA, SQIVND (reference sequence). The CDR3 length is 15 residues. The DNA for the CDR3 is TGTGCCAGTAGTTTACCCCAGGGGGGCTATCAGCCCCAGCATTTT. Its translation: CASSLPQGGYQPQHF.

The chain couples TRBV11-3 to TRBJ2-1, with 8 bases fitting TRBD2. Unmatched junction bases numbered 15, after V lost 5 bases and J lost 9 bases. This CDR3 comprises 16 residues. The germline V gene encodes CDR1 SGHNT and CDR2 YENEEA. Here the CDR3 DNA reads TGTGCCAGCAGCCCGGGGGGAGCGGGAGAGGCTGGTGAGCAGTTCTTC. Its protein product is CASSPGGAGEAGEQFF.

This clone has only one observation. The V and J genes are TRBV7-3 and TRBJ1-1; a weak D match, TRBD1 (5 bases). Deletions cut 4 bases from V and 0 bases from J, with 12 bases between. The CDR3 covers 15 residues. Germline V gives CDR1 SGHTA, CDR2 FQGTGA. The CDR3 DNA sequence: TGTGCCAGCAGCTCCTTGGGGCAGGTGAACACTGAAGCTTTCTTT. Translated, it gives CASSSLGQVNTEAFF.

The chain links TRBV15 to TRBJ1-2; D remains unclear. The CDR3 extends over 18 amino acids. Germline CDR1 is LNHNV and CDR2 is YYDKDF (reference sequence). V lost 0 bases to trimming and J lost 6 bases, with 23 bases between them. CDR3 bases: TGTGCCACCAGCAGAGATTTGAAGGGCCCCGTCGGGTTGAATGGCTACACCTTC. This translates into CATSRDLKGPVGLNGYTF.

This chain links TRBV28 with TRBJ2-3; 9 nucleotides align to TRBD2. V dropped 5 bases and J dropped 2; count of bases not matched to a gene: 14. This CDR3 region has 18 residues. CDR1 is MDHEN, CDR2 SYDVKM, per germline. CDR3 DNA sequence: TGTGCCAGCAGTCCACTAGGGGCGGGAGGGCGATCCACAGATACGCAGTATTTT. Protein: CASSPLGAGGRSTDTQYF.

The chain carries TRBV15 and TRBJ1-3; D gene uncertain. Germline values: CDR1 LNHNV, CDR2 YYDKDF (reference sequence). Trimming took 6 bases from V and 4 from J, leaving 19 bases between them. This CDR3 comprises 16 residues. CDR3 in DNA: TGTGCCACCAGGGGAGCCTCCCCGGGATCAGGAAACACCATATATTTT. This gives the protein CATRGASPGSGNTIYF.

This chain links TRBV4-3 with TRBJ2-7; 7 bases line up with TRBD2. The length of the CDR3 is 14 residues. With 2 bases clipped from V and 5 bases from J, the junction kept 6 bases outside the gene matches. Germline CDR1 LGHNA, CDR2 YSLEER. The CDR3 is CASSQKGTSDEQYF. As DNA, the CDR3 is TGCGCCAGCAGCCAAAAGGGAACTAGCGACGAGCAGTACTTC.

The chain links TRBV9 to TRBJ2-1; TRBD2 agrees at 11 bases. Germline V CDR1 and CDR2: SGDLS, YYNGEE. V lost 4 bases, J lost 6 bases, and 9 bases stayed unmatched. The CDR3 runs 16 residues. Here the CDR3 DNA reads TGTGCCAGCAGCTTACATAGCGGGAGGGTTATCAATGAGCAGTTCTTC. It yields the protein CASSLHSGRVINEQFF.

This rearrangement joins TRBV25-1 to TRBJ1-2; possible D gene TRBD1, 5 bases. This CDR3 has 11 residues. In germline, CDR1 is MGHDK, CDR2 SYGVNS. V lost 3 bases to trimming and J lost 8 bases, with 7 bases between them. The CDR3 DNA sequence: TGTGCCAGCAGTGAGGGGCGGGGCTACACCTTC. The encoded protein is CASSEGRGYTF.

The rearrangement uses TRBV19 and TRBJ2-1; a possible D gene is TRBD2 (5 bases). CDR3 size: 14 residues. Trimming left V 0 bases short and J 9 bases short, with 12 bases between. The germline V gene encodes CDR1 LNHDA and CDR2 SQIVND (reference sequence). The CDR3 DNA sequence: TGTGCCAGTAGTATAGAAAGGGTCCGGGGTGAGCAGTTCTTC. Protein sequence: CASSIERVRGEQFF.

The chain is built from TRBV18 and TRBJ1-4; maybe TRBD1 (5 bases). Germline assignment: CDR1 KGHSH and CDR2 LQKENI. The CDR3 has 16 amino acids. Trimming stripped 0 bases from V and 4 bases from J, with 12 bases between. DNA for the CDR3: TGTGCCAGCTCACCACCAGCGAGGGGTGGTAATGAAAAACTGTTTTTT. Its translation: CASSPPARGGNEKLFF.

This chain links TRBV5-1 with TRBJ2-7, with no clear D. The CDR3 covers 16 residues. The germline V and J ends were trimmed by 1 base and 2 bases, with 16 bases remaining between them. Germline V gene sequence: CDR1 SGHRS, CDR2 YFSETQ. The CDR3 protein is CASSLSLEQKAYEQYF. CDR3 bases: TGCGCCAGCAGCTTGTCTTTAGAACAGAAGGCCTACGAGCAGTACTTC. Complete variable domain (other parts from reference TRBV5-1 and TRBJ2-7): KAGVTQTPRYLIKTRGQQVTLSCSPISGHRSVSWYQQTPGQGLQFLFEYFSETQRNKGNFPGRFSGRQFSNSRSEMNVSTLELGDSALYLCASSLSLEQKAYEQYFGPGTRLTVT.

The V gene is TRBV11-3, the J gene TRBJ2-7; D assignment may be TRBD1 or TRBD2 (5 bases each). CDR3 size: 14 residues. CDR1 is SGHNT and CDR2 is YENEEA in the germline V gene. The V gene lost 3 bases and the J gene lost 4 bases, with 13 bases spanning the gap. CDR3 region: CASSLGPQGYEQYF. CDR3 sequence (DNA): TGTGCCAGCAGCTTGGGACCCCAAGGTTACGAGCAGTACTTC.

This sequence joins TRBV28 and TRBJ2-7, with TRBD1 as a possible D gene (6 bases). Trimming shortened V by 5 bases and J by 3 bases, and 17 bases separated the two germline ends. The V gene's germline CDR1 is MDHEN and CDR2 SYDVKM. CDR3 length equals 15 residues. DNA of the CDR3: TGTGCCAGCAGTCCCACGACAGGCTTCCTCTACGAGCAGTACTTC. Translated: CASSPTTGFLYEQYF.

The chain has TRBV28 and TRBJ2-1; no firm D call. Germline CDR1 and CDR2: MDHEN and SYDVKM. V was cut by 4 bases and J by 12 bases, with 19 bases left in between. The length of the CDR3 is 14 residues. In DNA form, the CDR3 reads TGTGCCAGCAGTTCCCCTCGACCGGTGAGTGGGCAGTTCTTC. Protein product: CASSSPRPVSGQFF.

The rearrangement joins TRBV27 to TRBJ2-1, with TRBD1 as a possible D gene (5 bases). The CDR3 loop spans 14 amino acids. Germline CDR1 and CDR2: MNHEY and SMNVEV (reference sequence). In DNA, the CDR3 is TGTGCAGCAGTTTCGTCCAGGGTGGCTGCCGAGCAGTTCTTC. Translating it yields CAAVSSRVAAEQFF.